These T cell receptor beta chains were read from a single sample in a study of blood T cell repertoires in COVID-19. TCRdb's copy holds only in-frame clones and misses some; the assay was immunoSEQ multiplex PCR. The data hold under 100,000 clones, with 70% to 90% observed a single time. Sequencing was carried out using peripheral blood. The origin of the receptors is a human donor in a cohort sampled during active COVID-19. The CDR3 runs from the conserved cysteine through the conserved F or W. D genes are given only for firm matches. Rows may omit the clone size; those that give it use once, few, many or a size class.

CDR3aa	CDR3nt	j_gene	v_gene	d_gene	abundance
CAWSDPYTGGGQPQHF	TGTGCCTGGAGTGACCCTTACACAGGGGGCGGTCAGCCCCAGCATTTT	TRBJ1-5	TRBV30	TRBD1	NA
CAWSHGGLAKNIQYF	TGTGCCTGGAGTCACGGGGGGTTAGCCAAAAACATTCAGTACTTC	TRBJ2-4	TRBV30	TRBD2	NA
CASSQALPGEQFF	TGTGCCAGCAGCCAAGCTCTCCCCGGTGAGCAGTTCTTC	TRBJ2-1	TRBV3-1/TRBV3-2	NA	NA
CASSPTQNTEAFF	TGTGCCAGCAGCCCAACACAGAACACTGAAGCTTTCTTT	TRBJ1-1	TRBV11-2	NA	NA
CSAGSGYEQYF	TGCAGTGCTGGGTCCGGGTACGAGCAGTACTTC	TRBJ2-7	TRBV20-1	NA	NA
CASSAGGVNQPQHF	TGTGCCAGCAGCGCCGGGGGAGTGAATCAGCCCCAGCATTTT	TRBJ1-5	TRBV9	NA	NA
CASSTGQTNTGELFF	TGCGCCAGCAGCACGGGACAGACGAACACCGGGGAGCTGTTTTTT	TRBJ2-2	TRBV5-1	TRBD1	NA
CASSSTGGDGYTF	TGTGCCAGCAGCTCGACAGGGGGCGATGGCTACACCTTC	TRBJ1-2	TRBV13	TRBD1	few
CASSDKLYNEQFF	TGTGCCAGCAGTGACAAGCTATACAATGAGCAGTTCTTC	TRBJ2-1	TRBV6-2/TRBV6-3	NA	NA
CASSSPDSYEQYF	TGCGCCAGCAGCTCGCCGGACAGTTACGAGCAGTACTTC	TRBJ2-7	TRBV5-1	NA	NA
CASSQGAGRNEKLFF	TGTGCCAGCAGCCAAGGGGCAGGGAGGAATGAAAAACTGTTTTTT	TRBJ1-4	TRBV4-2	NA	NA
CASSRSGDHEQFF	TGTGCCAGCAGCCGATCAGGGGACCATGAGCAGTTCTTC	TRBJ2-1	TRBV3-1/TRBV3-2	NA	NA
CASSLGGSGGNQPQHF	TGTGCCAGCAGTTTAGGGGGTTCTGGTGGGAATCAGCCCCAGCATTTT	TRBJ1-5	TRBV6-2/TRBV6-3	NA	few
CASSLSGNQPQHF	TGTGCCAGCAGTCTGTCGGGAAATCAGCCCCAGCATTTT	TRBJ1-5	TRBV2	NA	NA
CASSLVSQGTGELFF	TGTGCCAGCAGCTTGGTGTCCCAGGGCACCGGGGAGCTGTTTTTT	TRBJ2-2	TRBV5-4	NA	NA
CASSPPRQLLFFGNTIYF	TGTGCCAGCAGCCCCCCCCGGCAGCTACTATTCTTTGGAAACACCATATATTTT	TRBJ1-3	TRBV28	NA	NA
CASSSSSRGIF	TGTGCCAGCAGCTCCTCCTCACGAGGAATTTTT	TRBJ2-2	TRBV11-2	NA	NA
CSVFNKIGRPHQPQHF	TGCAGCGTTTTCAACAAAATAGGCAGGCCCCATCAGCCCCAGCATTTT	TRBJ1-5	TRBV29-1	NA	NA
CASRGTEYNEQFF	TGCGCCAGCAGAGGGACAGAGTACAATGAGCAGTTCTTC	TRBJ2-1	TRBV5-1	TRBD1	few
CASSIVIGTLTGELFF	TGTGCCAGTAGTATCGTTATCGGGACACTCACCGGGGAGCTGTTTTTT	TRBJ2-2	TRBV19	NA	NA
CASSPLTDFGNTIYF	TGTGCCAGCAGCCCCCTGACGGACTTCGGAAACACCATATATTTT	TRBJ1-3	TRBV9	NA	NA
CASSITGNTEAFF	TGTGCCAGTAGTATCACGGGGAACACTGAAGCTTTCTTT	TRBJ1-1	TRBV19	NA	NA
CATSRDRGNTGELFF	TGTGCCACCAGCAGGGACAGGGGGAACACCGGGGAGCTGTTTTTT	TRBJ2-2	TRBV15	TRBD1	NA
CASSPRVAGGPAPKNIQYF	TGTGCCAGCTCACCCCGGGTAGCGGGGGGGCCCGCCCCCAAAAACATTCAGTACTTC	TRBJ2-4	TRBV18	TRBD2	NA
CASTEAGGTYNYGYTF	TGTGCCAGCACCGAGGCCGGCGGGACTTATAACTATGGCTACACCTTC	TRBJ1-2	TRBV5-4	NA	NA
CASSEGGYQPQHF	TGTGCCAGCAGTGAAGGAGGGTATCAGCCCCAGCATTTT	TRBJ1-5	TRBV6-1	NA	NA
CASTKQGSNQPQHF	TGTGCCAGCACCAAACAGGGCTCCAATCAGCCCCAGCATTTT	TRBJ1-5	TRBV7-9	NA	NA
CASRGGGASTDTQYF	TGTGCCAGCAGGGGAGGCGGGGCGAGCACAGATACGCAGTATTTT	TRBJ2-3	TRBV6-4	NA	NA
CASSGTGVNSPLHF	TGTGCCAGCAGTGGGACAGGGGTTAATTCACCCCTCCACTTT	TRBJ1-6	TRBV2	TRBD1	NA
CASSIQRGPHEQFF	TGTGCCAGTAGTATCCAGCGGGGGCCCCATGAGCAGTTCTTC	TRBJ2-1	TRBV19	TRBD2	NA
CASSLTPPSDEQFF	TGTGCCAGCAGCTTAACCCCCCCCAGCGATGAGCAGTTCTTC	TRBJ2-1	TRBV7-3	NA	NA